Below are 8 T cell receptor beta chains sequenced from a single sample in a study of blood T cell repertoires in COVID-19. The table came from immunoSEQ multiplex PCR; TCRdb's copy has only in-frame clones and leaves some out. The data hold about 270,000 clones, with 65% to 90% observed a single time. Source material: PBMCs or T cells enriched from blood (not recorded which). The receptors originated from a woman aged 45-59 years with acute COVID-19.

This chain's CDR3 is CASSRSGGAQGYTF. In DNA, the CDR3 is TGTGCCAGCTCACGGTCAGGGGGCGCTCAGGGCTACACCTTC. This sequence joins TRBV18 and TRBJ1-2, with 8 bases lining up with TRBD1. This CDR3 is built from 14 residues. Looked up from germline, CDR1 is KGHSH and CDR2 is LQKENI. The V and J ends lost 4 bases and 8 bases, in that order; junction bases with no gene match: 9.

The chain employs TRBV3-1 (or the pseudogene TRBV3-2) and TRBJ2-2, with 13 positions matching TRBD2. Germline assignment: CDR1 LGHDT and CDR2 YNNKEL (reference sequence). The J segment lost 0 bases and the V segment lost 11 bases, leaving 3 bases of the junction unmatched. The CDR3 has 15 amino acids. The CDR3 bases are TGTGCCCAGACTAGCGGGGGGACGAACACCGGGGAGCTGTTTTTT. Protein product: CAQTSGGTNTGELFF.

The genes are TRBV19 and TRBJ2-4, with D tentatively TRBD2 (7 bases). Germline V gives CDR1 LNHDA, CDR2 SQIVND (reference sequence). Trimming stripped 6 bases from V and 6 bases from J, with 15 bases between. The length of the CDR3 is 14 residues. This CDR3 reads CASRGGGSGNIQYF. The CDR3 nucleotides read TGTGCCAGTAGGGGCGGGGGCTCGGGAAACATTCAGTACTTC. Full variable domain (missing parts from reference TRBV19 and TRBJ2-4): DGGITQSPKYLFRKEGQNVTLSCEQNLNHDAMYWYRQDPGQGLRLIYYSQIVNDFQKGDIAEGYSVSREKKESFPLTVTSAQKNPTAFYLCASRGGGSGNIQYFGAGTRLSVL.

V and J are TRBV3-1 (or the pseudogene TRBV3-2) and TRBJ1-5; possible D gene TRBD1, 6 bases. Per the germline V gene, CDR1 is LGHDT and CDR2 is YNNKEL (reference sequence). CDR3 length equals 16 residues. Trimming took off 1 base at V and 0 bases at J, with 10 bases between the two ends. The chain's CDR3 is CASSQGQEYSNQPQHF. CDR3 DNA: TGTGCCAGCAGCCAAGGACAGGAGTATAGCAATCAGCCCCAGCATTTT.

This chain joins TRBV7-2 and TRBJ1-6; a possible D gene is TRBD1 (5 bases). This CDR3 has 13 residues. CDR1 SGHTA and CDR2 FQGNSA come from the germline V gene. V was pared by 5 bases and J by 16 bases, with 18 bases between. DNA for the CDR3: TGTGCCAGCAGCGTATCGGGCACGGACAAGCTCCACTTT. Amino acid sequence: CASSVSGTDKLHF.

V usage is TRBV9 and J usage is TRBJ2-1, with D maybe TRBD2 (7 bases). Germline CDR1 is SGDLS and CDR2 is YYNGEE. The CDR3 totals 15 residues. Deletions cut 7 bases from V and 5 bases from J, with 19 bases between. The CDR3 spells CASDLRGARNNEQFF. The CDR3 region has the DNA TGTGCCAGCGACTTACGGGGGGCCAGAAACAATGAGCAGTTCTTC.

This chain uses TRBV7-2 with TRBJ2-7; 13 bases are a match to TRBD2. There are 17 residues in the CDR3. V was clipped by 3 bases and J by 0 bases; unmatched bases: 5. The V gene's germline CDR1 is SGHTA and CDR2 FQGNSA. The CDR3 nucleotides are TGTGCCAGCAGCTTTGGACTAGCGGGGGAGCTCTCCTACGAGCAGTACTTC. Amino acid sequence: CASSFGLAGELSYEQYF. The full variable domain, completed using reference TRBV7-2 and TRBJ2-7, is GAGVSQSPSNKVTEKGKDVELRCDPISGHTALYWYRQSLGQGLEFLIYFQGNSAPDKSGLPSDRFSAERTGGSVSTLTIQRTQQEDSAVYLCASSFGLAGELSYEQYFGPGTRLTVT.

The rearrangement links TRBV15 to TRBJ1-5, with D unclear. Germline V gene sequence: CDR1 LNHNV, CDR2 YYDKDF (reference sequence). V dropped 1 base and J dropped 2 bases, with 6 bases sitting between them. The CDR3 is made up of 14 amino acids. This chain's CDR3 is CATSRGRGNQPQHF. In nucleotides, the CDR3 is TGTGCCACCAGCAGAGGCCGAGGCAATCAGCCCCAGCATTTT.